This is a list of T cell receptor beta chains from one sample in a study of cytomegalovirus exposure and HLA in healthy donors. Sequencing was performed with immunoSEQ multiplex PCR; in TCRdb, only in-frame clones are kept and a portion is missing. The sample lists about 200,000 clones; 85% were seen once. The sample comprised PBMCs. The receptor set was obtained from a woman in her forties or fifties in good health and CMV-seronegative. Each CDR3 is given with its conserved first and last residue. Fields, in order: D gene, clone size, V gene, J gene, CDR3 protein, CDR3 DNA. The D gene is left open where the match is weak. Some rows mark clone size as missing; the rest say once, few, many or name a class of expanded clone.

TRBD1	.	TRBV5-1	TRBJ2-1	CASSLGGTGGQNEQFF	TGCGCCAGCAGCTTGGGGGGGACAGGGGGCCAAAATGAGCAGTTCTTC
.	.	TRBV12-2	TRBJ2-7	CASRFEIALLYEQYF	TGTGCAAGTCGCTTTGAGATAGCGTTGCTCTACGAGCAGTACTTC
.	.	TRBV30	TRBJ2-3	CAWSELASHTDTQYF	TGTGCCTGGAGTGAGCTTGCGAGCCACACAGATACGCAGTATTTT
.	.	TRBV7-9	TRBJ1-2	CSSETADGYTF	TGTTCCAGCGAGACGGCGGATGGCTACACCTTC
.	.	TRBV15	TRBJ2-1	CATSSGRAEQFF	TGTGCCACCAGCAGCGGGAGAGCCGAGCAGTTCTTC
.	.	TRBV11-2	TRBJ1-4	CASSLGTAEKLFF	TGTGCCAGCAGCTTAGGGACAGCTGAAAAACTGTTTTTT
.	.	TRBV4-1	TRBJ1-6	CASSQGGGAGNSPLHF	TGCGCCAGCAGCCAGGGAGGGGGGGCGGGTAATTCACCCCTCCACTTT
TRBD2	once	TRBV9	TRBJ2-5	CASSPGLAGGRQTQYF	TGTGCCAGCAGCCCAGGACTAGCGGGAGGGAGACAGACCCAGTACTTC
TRBD1	.	TRBV7-9	TRBJ1-2	CASSSTGVTYGYTF	TGTGCCAGCAGCTCCACAGGGGTAACCTATGGCTACACCTTC
.	.	TRBV27	TRBJ1-1	CASSGRRVGTEAFF	TGTGCCAGCAGTGGTCGGAGGGTGGGGACTGAAGCTTTCTTT
TRBD1	.	TRBV6-5	TRBJ1-1	CASSWDRGISITEAFF	TGTGCCAGCAGTTGGGACAGGGGGATTAGTATTACTGAAGCTTTCTTT
.	.	TRBV30	TRBJ1-3	CAWSVGRGAGNTIYF	TGTGCCTGGAGTGTAGGGCGGGGGGCTGGAAACACCATATATTTT
.	.	TRBV20-1	TRBJ2-1	CSAHRDNEQFF	TGCAGTGCTCATAGAGATAATGAGCAGTTCTTC
TRBD1	.	TRBV28	TRBJ2-1	CASSFGTGNGYNEQFF	TGTGCCAGCAGTTTCGGGACAGGGAATGGCTACAATGAGCAGTTCTTC
.	.	TRBV7-9	TRBJ2-7	CASSQGGQTYEQYF	TGTGCCAGCAGCCAGGGGGGACAGACCTACGAGCAGTACTTC
TRBD2	.	TRBV4-1	TRBJ2-7	CASSQWNARIEREMGEQYF	TGCGCCAGCAGCCAATGGAATGCTAGGATCGAGCGGGAGATGGGCGAGCAGTACTTC
.	.	TRBV9	TRBJ2-3	CASSVGTMTRGPDTQYF	TGTGCCAGCAGCGTAGGAACGATGACCAGGGGCCCAGATACGCAGTATTTT
TRBD1	.	TRBV6-1	TRBJ1-2	CASSDAGTANYGYTF	TGTGCCAGCAGTGACGCCGGGACAGCGAACTATGGCTACACCTTC
TRBD2	.	TRBV7-6	TRBJ2-3	CASSLELAGTDTQYF	TGTGCCAGCAGCTTAGAACTAGCGGGCACAGATACGCAGTATTTT
.	.	TRBV9	TRBJ2-3	CASSVEGMVEDTQYF	TGTGCCAGCAGCGTAGAGGGGATGGTGGAAGATACGCAGTATTTT
.	.	TRBV6-1	TRBJ2-1	CASRSLARGQFF	TGTGCCAGCAGATCCCTGGCAAGGGGGCAGTTCTTC
.	.	TRBV11-3	TRBJ2-2	CASSFRSTGELFF	TGTGCCAGCAGCTTTCGCAGCACCGGGGAGCTGTTTTTT
TRBD2	.	TRBV29-1	TRBJ2-7	CSVEAPGGLAPHEQYF	TGCAGCGTTGAAGCTCCAGGGGGACTAGCCCCCCACGAGCAGTACTTC
TRBD1	.	TRBV27	TRBJ1-1	CASRPGQGYPDTEAFF	TGTGCCAGCCGCCCGGGACAGGGGTACCCGGACACTGAAGCTTTCTTT
TRBD1	once	TRBV5-1	TRBJ2-5	CASSLAVTGESETQYF	TGCGCCAGCAGCTTGGCCGTGACAGGGGAATCAGAGACCCAGTACTTC
.	.	TRBV6-1	TRBJ2-3	CASSEAAGSTDTQYF	TGTGCCAGCAGTGAAGCGGCAGGGAGCACAGATACGCAGTATTTT
.	few	TRBV5-1	TRBJ2-1	CASSPRDYNEQFF	TGCGCCAGCAGCCCCCGGGACTACAATGAGCAGTTCTTC
.	once	TRBV9	TRBJ1-2	CASSLDGGSATTF	TGTGCCAGCAGCCTGGACGGAGGCAGTGCGACCACCTTC
.	.	TRBV27	TRBJ2-7	CASSFIQGDEQYF	TGTGCCAGCAGTTTCATACAGGGCGACGAGCAGTACTTC
.	.	TRBV27	TRBJ2-2	CASSPRVGTGELFF	TGTGCCAGCAGTCCCAGGGTGGGAACCGGGGAGCTGTTTTTT
TRBD1	.	TRBV2	TRBJ2-7	CASSGQGSAYEQYF	TGTGCCAGCAGCGGACAGGGATCGGCCTACGAGCAGTACTTC
.	few	TRBV18	TRBJ2-3	CASSPTSTDTQYF	TGTGCCAGCTCACCGACTAGCACAGATACGCAGTATTTT
.	.	TRBV7-7	TRBJ2-1	CASSSYRGLTGGRISLNEQFF	TGTGCCAGCAGCTCTTACAGGGGGCTGACGGGCGGGAGGATCTCGTTGAATGAGCAGTTCTTC
.	.	TRBV28	TRBJ1-3	CASSYGNTIYF	TGTGCCAGCAGCTATGGAAACACCATATATTTT
TRBD2	.	TRBV7-6	TRBJ2-1	CASSSRTSGRADNEQFF	TGTGCCAGCAGCTCCCGGACTAGCGGGAGGGCGGACAATGAGCAGTTCTTC
TRBD2	.	TRBV18	TRBJ2-1	CASSSRLADYNEQFF	TGTGCCAGCTCATCTCGACTAGCGGACTACAATGAGCAGTTCTTC
.	.	TRBV7-2	TRBJ2-7	CASSLEEHPRGEQYF	TGTGCCAGCAGCTTAGAAGAGCACCCTCGGGGGGAGCAGTACTTC
.	.	TRBV28	TRBJ2-1	CASSSPGQYYNEQFF	TGTGCCAGCAGTTCCCCCGGACAGTATTACAATGAGCAGTTCTTC
TRBD2	.	TRBV14	TRBJ2-7	CASSQDPLAGVLGSYEQYF	TGTGCCAGCAGCCAAGATCCCCTAGCGGGAGTCCTTGGATCCTACGAGCAGTACTTC
.	.	TRBV5-6	TRBJ1-5	CASSLRSYSNQPQHF	TGTGCCAGCAGCTTACGGTCTTATAGCAATCAGCCCCAGCATTTT
.	.	TRBV28	TRBJ2-7	CASSLQGGGYEQYF	TGTGCCAGCAGTCTACAGGGCGGTGGGTACGAGCAGTACTTC
.	once	TRBV18	TRBJ2-1	CASSPSGIYNEQFF	TGTGCCAGCTCACCGTCGGGAATCTACAATGAGCAGTTCTTC
TRBD1	.	TRBV29-1	TRBJ1-5	CSVGQGNQPQHF	TGCAGCGTCGGACAGGGTAATCAGCCCCAGCATTTT
.	.	TRBV5-1	TRBJ1-4	CASSSPTGSNEKLFF	TGCGCCAGCAGCTCTCCGACAGGTTCTAATGAAAAACTGTTTTTT
TRBD1	.	TRBV28	TRBJ2-3	CATDRGGVTDTQYF	TGTGCCACCGACAGGGGAGGCGTGACAGATACGCAGTATTTT
.	.	TRBV30	TRBJ2-4	CAWALLGPGNIQYF	TGTGCCTGGGCGTTACTGGGGCCCGGCAACATTCAGTACTTC
TRBD1	.	TRBV5-1	TRBJ2-1	CASSFGTGGNEQFF	TGCGCCAGCAGCTTTGGGACAGGGGGGAATGAGCAGTTCTTC
TRBD1	.	TRBV6-1	TRBJ1-5	CASSGQGGINQPQHF	TGTGCCAGCAGTGGGCAGGGGGGCATCAATCAGCCCCAGCATTTT
.	.	TRBV30	TRBJ2-3	CAWSVRGAGTDTQYF	TGTGCCTGGAGTGTGCGGGGTGCTGGCACAGATACGCAGTATTTT
.	.	TRBV10-1	TRBJ2-3	CASSEVGVTDTQYF	TGCGCCAGCAGTGAGGTCGGGGTAACAGATACGCAGTATTTT